The TCR beta chain described here comes from a study of cytomegalovirus exposure and HLA in healthy donors. General study points: According to reports, the classifier identified cytomegalovirus status with high specificity and sensitivity.

The donors belonged to the roughly 110-subject validation cohort, separate from the roughly 650-subject first cohort. The CDR3 extends over 13 amino acids. V was cut by 4 bases and J by 5 bases, with 10 bases left in between. CDR1 SGHNT and CDR2 YYREEE come from the germline V gene (reference sequence). This table comes from immunoSEQ multiplex PCR, and its TCRdb copy is limited to in-frame clones, with some not included. The table shows a few hundred thousand clones, with 75% to 90% occurring only once. A word on this clone: Antigen specificity is unknown.

The sample was PBMCs. The sequence was collected from a woman aged 18-29 years in good health and CMV-seronegative. This chain connects TRBV5-4 to TRBJ1-5; D gene unclear. CDR3 bases: TGTGCCAGCAGCCCCGAAAGAGATCAGCCCCAGCATTTT. Translation: CASSPERDQPQHF.